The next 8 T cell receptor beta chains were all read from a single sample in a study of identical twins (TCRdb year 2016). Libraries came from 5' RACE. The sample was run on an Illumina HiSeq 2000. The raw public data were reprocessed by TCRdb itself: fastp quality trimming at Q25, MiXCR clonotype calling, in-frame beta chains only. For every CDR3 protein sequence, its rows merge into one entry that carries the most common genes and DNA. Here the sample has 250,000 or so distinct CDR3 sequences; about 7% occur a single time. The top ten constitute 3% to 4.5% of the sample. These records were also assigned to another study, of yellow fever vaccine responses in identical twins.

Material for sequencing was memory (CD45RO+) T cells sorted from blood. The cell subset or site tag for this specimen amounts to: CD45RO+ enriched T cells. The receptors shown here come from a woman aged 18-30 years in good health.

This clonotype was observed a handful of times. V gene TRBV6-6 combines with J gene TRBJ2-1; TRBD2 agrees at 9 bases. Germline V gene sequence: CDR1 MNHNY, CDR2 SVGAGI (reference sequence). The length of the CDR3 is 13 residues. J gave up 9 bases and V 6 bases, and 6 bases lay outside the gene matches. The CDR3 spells CASRGLANGEQFF. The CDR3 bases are TGTGCCAGCAGGGGACTAGCTAATGGTGAGCAGTTCTTC.

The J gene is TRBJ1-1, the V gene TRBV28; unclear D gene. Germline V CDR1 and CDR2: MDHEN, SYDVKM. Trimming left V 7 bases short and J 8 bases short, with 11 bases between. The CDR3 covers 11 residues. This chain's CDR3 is CASTWVGEAFF. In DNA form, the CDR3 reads TGTGCCAGCACCTGGGTAGGGGAAGCTTTCTTT.

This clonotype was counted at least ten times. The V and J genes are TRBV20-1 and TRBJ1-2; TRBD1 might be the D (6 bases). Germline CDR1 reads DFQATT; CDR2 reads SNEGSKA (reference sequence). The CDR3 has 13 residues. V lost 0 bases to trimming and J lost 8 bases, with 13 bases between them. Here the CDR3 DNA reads TGCAGTGCTAGAGATATGGTTCAGGGGGGCTACACCTTC. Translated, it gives CSARDMVQGGYTF.

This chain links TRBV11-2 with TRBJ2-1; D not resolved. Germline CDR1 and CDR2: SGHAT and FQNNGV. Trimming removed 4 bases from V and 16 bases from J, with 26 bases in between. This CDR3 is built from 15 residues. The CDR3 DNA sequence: TGTGCCAGCAGCTCCCAGACCCCGCAATCATTCGGCCCTTTCTTC. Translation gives CASSSQTPQSFGPFF.

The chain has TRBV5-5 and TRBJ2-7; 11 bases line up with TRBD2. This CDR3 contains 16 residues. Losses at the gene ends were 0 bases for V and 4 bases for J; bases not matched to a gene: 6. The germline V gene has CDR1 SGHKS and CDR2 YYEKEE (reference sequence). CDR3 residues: CASSLALAGASYEQYF. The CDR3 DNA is TGTGCCAGCAGCTTGGCACTAGCGGGAGCCTCATACGAGCAGTACTTC. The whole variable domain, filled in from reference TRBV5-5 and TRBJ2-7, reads DAGVTQSPTHLIKTRGQQVTLRCSPISGHKSVSWYQQVLGQGPQFIFQYYEKEERGRGNFPDRFSARQFPNYSSELNVNALLLGDSALYLCASSLALAGASYEQYFGPGTRLTVT.

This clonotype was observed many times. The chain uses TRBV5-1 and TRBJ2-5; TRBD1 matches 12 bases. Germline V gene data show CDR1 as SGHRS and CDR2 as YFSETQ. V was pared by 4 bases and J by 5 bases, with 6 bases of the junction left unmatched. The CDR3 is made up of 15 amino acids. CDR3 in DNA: TGCGCCAGCAGCATGGGACAGGGGGCAGGGGAGACCCAGTACTTC. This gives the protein CASSMGQGAGETQYF.

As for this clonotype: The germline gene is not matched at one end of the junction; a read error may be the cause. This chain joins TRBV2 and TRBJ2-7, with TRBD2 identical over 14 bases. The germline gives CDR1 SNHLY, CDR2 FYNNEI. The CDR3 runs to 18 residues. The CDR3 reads CTSSLAGTSGSSGYEQYF. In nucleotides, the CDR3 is TGTACCAGCAGTTTAGCCGGGACTAGCGGGAGTAGTGGCTACGAGCAGTACTTC.

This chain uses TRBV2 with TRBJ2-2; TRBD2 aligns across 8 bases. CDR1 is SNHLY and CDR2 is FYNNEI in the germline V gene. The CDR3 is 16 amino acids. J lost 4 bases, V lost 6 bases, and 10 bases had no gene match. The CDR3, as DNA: TGTGCCAGCAGAGCAGGCGGGGGGCGCCTCACCGGGGAGCTGTTTTTT. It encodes CASRAGGGRLTGELFF.